This TCR beta chain is from a study of blood T cell repertoires in COVID-19. V was pared by 3 bases and J by 6 bases, with 10 bases of the junction left unmatched. The germline CDR1 and CDR2 sequences are SGHRS and YFSETQ. CDR3 length equals 16 residues. Only in-frame clones appear in the TCRdb table, and some are missing; sequencing was by immunoSEQ multiplex PCR. This table holds around 200,000 clones, 83% found once. Sequencing used peripheral blood. V and J are TRBV5-1 and TRBJ2-1, with 9 bases fitting TRBD2. The receptor was isolated from a woman aged 40 to 50 with active or convalescent COVID-19. Written as DNA, the CDR3 is TGCGCCAGCAGCTACCATAGCGGGGGAGAGGGCAATGAGCAGTTCTTC. Its translation: CASSYHSGGEGNEQFF.